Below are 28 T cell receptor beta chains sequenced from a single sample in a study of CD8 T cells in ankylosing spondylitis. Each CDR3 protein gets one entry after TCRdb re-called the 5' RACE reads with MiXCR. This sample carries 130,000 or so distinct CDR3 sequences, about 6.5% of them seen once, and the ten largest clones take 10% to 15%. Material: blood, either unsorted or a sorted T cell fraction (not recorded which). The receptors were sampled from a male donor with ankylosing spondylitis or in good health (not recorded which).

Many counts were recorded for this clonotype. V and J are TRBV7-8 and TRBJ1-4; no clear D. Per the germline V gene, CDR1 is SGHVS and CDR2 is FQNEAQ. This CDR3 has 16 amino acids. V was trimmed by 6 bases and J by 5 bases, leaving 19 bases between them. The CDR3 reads CASSYPREDLNEKLFF. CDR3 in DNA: TGTGCCAGCAGTTACCCAAGGGAGGACCTGAATGAAAAACTGTTTTTT. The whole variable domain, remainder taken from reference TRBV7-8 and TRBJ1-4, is GAGVSQSPRYKVAKRGQDVALRCDPISGHVSLFWYQQALGQGPEFLTYFQNEAQLDKSGLPSDRFFAERPEGSVSTLKIQRTQQEDSAVYLCASSYPREDLNEKLFFGSGTQLSVL.

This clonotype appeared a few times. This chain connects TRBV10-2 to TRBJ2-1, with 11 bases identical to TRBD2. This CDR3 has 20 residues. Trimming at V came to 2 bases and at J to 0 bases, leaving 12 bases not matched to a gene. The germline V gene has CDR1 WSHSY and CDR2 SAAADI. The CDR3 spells CASSEGLAGGFTSSYNEQFF. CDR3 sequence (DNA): TGCGCCAGCAGTGAGGGCCTAGCGGGAGGTTTTACCAGCTCCTACAATGAGCAGTTCTTC.

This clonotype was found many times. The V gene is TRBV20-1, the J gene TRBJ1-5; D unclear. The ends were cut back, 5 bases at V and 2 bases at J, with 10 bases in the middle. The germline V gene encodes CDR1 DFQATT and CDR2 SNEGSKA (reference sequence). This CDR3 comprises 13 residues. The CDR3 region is CSADGRGNQPQHF. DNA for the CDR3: TGCAGTGCTGACGGACGGGGCAATCAGCCCCAGCATTTT.

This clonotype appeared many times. CDR3 amino acids: CASSSTSGNYYEQYF. DNA of the CDR3: TGTGCCAGCAGCTCGACTAGCGGGAACTATTACGAGCAGTACTTC. The V and J genes are TRBV7-2 and TRBJ2-7; TRBD2 matches at 11 bases. Germline V gene data show CDR1 as SGHTA and CDR2 as FQGNSA. The V and J ends lost 4 bases and 4 bases, in that order; junction bases with no gene match: 6. This CDR3 comprises 15 residues.

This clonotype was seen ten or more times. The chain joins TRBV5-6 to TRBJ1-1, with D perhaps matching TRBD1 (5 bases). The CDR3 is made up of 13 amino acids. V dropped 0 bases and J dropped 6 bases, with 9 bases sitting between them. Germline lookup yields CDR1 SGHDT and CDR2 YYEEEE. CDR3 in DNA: TGTGCCAGCAGCTTGGGCCAGGGCCCTGAAGCTTTCTTT. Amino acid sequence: CASSLGQGPEAFF.

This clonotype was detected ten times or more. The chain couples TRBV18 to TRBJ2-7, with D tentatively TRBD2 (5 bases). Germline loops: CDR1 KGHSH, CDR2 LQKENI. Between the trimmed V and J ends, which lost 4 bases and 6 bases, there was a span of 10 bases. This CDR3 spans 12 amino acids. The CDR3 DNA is TGTGCCAGCTCACGAGGGTTAGGCGAGCAGTACTTC. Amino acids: CASSRGLGEQYF. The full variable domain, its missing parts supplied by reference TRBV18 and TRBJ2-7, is NAGVMQNPRHLVRRRGQEARLRCSPMKGHSHVYWYRQLPEEGLKFMVYLQKENIIDESGMPKERFSAEFPKEGPSILRIQQVVRGDSAAYFCASSRGLGEQYFGPGTRLTVT.

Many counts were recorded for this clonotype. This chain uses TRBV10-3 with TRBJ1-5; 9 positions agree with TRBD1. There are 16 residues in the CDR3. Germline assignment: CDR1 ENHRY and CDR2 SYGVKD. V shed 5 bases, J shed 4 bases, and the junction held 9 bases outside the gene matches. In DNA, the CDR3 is TGTGCCATCAGTTCGGGACAGGGATTTCTAAATCAGCCCCAGCATTTT. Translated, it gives CAISSGQGFLNQPQHF.

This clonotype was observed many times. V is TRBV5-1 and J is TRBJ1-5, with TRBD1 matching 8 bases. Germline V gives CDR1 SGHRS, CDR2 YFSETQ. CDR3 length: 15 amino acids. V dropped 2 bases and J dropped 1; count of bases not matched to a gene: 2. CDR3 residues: CASSLQGDSNQPQHF. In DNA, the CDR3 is TGCGCCAGCAGCTTACAGGGGGACAGCAATCAGCCCCAGCATTTT. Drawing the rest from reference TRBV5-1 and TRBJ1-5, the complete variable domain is KAGVTQTPRYLIKTRGQQVTLSCSPISGHRSVSWYQQTPGQGLQFLFEYFSETQRNKGNFPGRFSGRQFSNSRSEMNVSTLELGDSALYLCASSLQGDSNQPQHFGDGTRLSIL.

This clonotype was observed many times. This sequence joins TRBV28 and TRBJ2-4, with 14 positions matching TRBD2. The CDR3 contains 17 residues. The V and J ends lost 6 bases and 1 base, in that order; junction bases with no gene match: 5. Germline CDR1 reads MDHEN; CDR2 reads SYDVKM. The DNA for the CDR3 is TGTGCCAGCAGCGGACTAGCGGGAGGAAGTGCCAAAAACATTCAGTACTTC. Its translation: CASSGLAGGSAKNIQYF.

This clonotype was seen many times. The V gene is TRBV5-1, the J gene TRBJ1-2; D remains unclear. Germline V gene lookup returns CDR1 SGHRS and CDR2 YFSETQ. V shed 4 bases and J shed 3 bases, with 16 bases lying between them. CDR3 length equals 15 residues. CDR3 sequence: CASSPDTGSDYGYTF. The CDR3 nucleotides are TGCGCCAGCAGCCCCGATACTGGAAGCGACTATGGCTACACCTTC.

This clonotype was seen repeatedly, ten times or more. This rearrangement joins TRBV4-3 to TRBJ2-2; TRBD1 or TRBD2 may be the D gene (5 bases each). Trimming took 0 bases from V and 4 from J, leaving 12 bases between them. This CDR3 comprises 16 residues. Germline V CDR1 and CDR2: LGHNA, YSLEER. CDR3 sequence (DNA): TGCGCCAGCAGCCAAGAGTTTGGGGGATCCACCGGGGAGCTGTTTTTT. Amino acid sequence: CASSQEFGGSTGELFF.

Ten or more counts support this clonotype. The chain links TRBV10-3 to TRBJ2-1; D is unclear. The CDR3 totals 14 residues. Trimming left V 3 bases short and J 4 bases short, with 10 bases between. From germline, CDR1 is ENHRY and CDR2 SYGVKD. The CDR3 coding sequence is TGTGCCATCAGTGATGCAGTACGATACAATGAGCAGTTCTTC. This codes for CAISDAVRYNEQFF.

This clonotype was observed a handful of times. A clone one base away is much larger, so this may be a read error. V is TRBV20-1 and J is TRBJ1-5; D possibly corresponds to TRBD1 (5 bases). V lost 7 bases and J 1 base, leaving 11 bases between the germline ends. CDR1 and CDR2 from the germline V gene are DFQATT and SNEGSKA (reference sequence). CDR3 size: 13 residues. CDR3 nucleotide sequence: TGCAGTGGGGGGGTCAAGAGCAATCAGCCCCAGCATTTT. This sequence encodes CSGGVKSNQPQHF.

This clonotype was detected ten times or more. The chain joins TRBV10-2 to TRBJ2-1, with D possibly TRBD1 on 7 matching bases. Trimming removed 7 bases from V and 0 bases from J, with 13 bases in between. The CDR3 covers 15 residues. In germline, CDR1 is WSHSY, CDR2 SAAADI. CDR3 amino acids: CASISGDSSYNEQFF. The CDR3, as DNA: TGCGCCAGCATATCGGGGGACAGCTCCTACAATGAGCAGTTCTTC.

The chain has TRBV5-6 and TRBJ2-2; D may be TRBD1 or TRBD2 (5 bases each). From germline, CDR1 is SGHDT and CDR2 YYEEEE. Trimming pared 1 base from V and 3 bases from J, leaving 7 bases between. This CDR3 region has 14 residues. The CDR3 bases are TGTGCCAGCAGCTTGCGAGGGGACACCGGGGAGCTGTTTTTT. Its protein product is CASSLRGDTGELFF.

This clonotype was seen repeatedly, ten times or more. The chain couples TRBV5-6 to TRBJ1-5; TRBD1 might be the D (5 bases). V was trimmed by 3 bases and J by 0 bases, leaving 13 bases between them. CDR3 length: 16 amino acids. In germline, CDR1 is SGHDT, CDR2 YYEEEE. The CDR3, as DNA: TGTGCCAGCAGCTCGAGGGGTGGGGATAGCAATCAGCCCCAGCATTTT. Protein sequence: CASSSRGGDSNQPQHF. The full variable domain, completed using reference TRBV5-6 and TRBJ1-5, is DAGVTQSPTHLIKTRGQQVTLRCSPKSGHDTVSWYQQALGQGPQFIFQYYEEEERQRGNFPDRFSGHQFPNYSSELNVNALLLGDSALYLCASSSRGGDSNQPQHFGDGTRLSIL.

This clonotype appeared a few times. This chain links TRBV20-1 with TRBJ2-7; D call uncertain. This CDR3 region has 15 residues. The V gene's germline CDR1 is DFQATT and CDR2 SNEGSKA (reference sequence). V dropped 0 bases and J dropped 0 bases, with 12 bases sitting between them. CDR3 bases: TGCAGTGCTAGAGATTCTTACGGGCCCTCCTACGAGCAGTACTTC. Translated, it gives CSARDSYGPSYEQYF.

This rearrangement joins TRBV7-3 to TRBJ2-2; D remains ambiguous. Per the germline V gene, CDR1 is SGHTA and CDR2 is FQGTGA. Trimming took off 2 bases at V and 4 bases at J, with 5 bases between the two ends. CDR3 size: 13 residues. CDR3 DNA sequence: TGTGCCAGCAGCTTAGTTACCACCGGGGAGCTGTTTTTT. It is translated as CASSLVTTGELFF. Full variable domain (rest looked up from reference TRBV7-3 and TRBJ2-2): GAGVSQTPSNKVTEKGKYVELRCDPISGHTALYWYRQSLGQGPEFLIYFQGTGAADDSGLPNDRFFAVRPEGSVSTLKIQRTERGDSAVYLCASSLVTTGELFFGEGSRLTVL.

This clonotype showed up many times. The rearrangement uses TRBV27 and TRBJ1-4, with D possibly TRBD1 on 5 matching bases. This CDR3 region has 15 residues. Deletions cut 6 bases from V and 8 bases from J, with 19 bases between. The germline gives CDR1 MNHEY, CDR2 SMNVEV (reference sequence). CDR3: CASSLGGTWGEKLFF. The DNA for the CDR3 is TGTGCCAGCAGCTTGGGAGGGACCTGGGGAGAAAAACTGTTTTTT.

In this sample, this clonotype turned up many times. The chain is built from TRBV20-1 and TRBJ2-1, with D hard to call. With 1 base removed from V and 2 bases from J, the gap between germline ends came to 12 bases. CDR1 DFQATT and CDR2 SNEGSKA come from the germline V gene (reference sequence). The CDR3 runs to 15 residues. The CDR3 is CSARASTLPYNEQFF. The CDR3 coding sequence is TGCAGTGCTAGAGCCTCGACACTCCCCTACAATGAGCAGTTCTTC.

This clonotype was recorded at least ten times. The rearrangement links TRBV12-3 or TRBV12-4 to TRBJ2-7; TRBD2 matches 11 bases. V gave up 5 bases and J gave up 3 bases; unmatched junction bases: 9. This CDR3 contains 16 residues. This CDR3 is CASSPQTSGANYEQYF. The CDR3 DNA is TGTGCCAGCAGTCCGCAGACTAGCGGGGCTAACTACGAGCAGTACTTC.

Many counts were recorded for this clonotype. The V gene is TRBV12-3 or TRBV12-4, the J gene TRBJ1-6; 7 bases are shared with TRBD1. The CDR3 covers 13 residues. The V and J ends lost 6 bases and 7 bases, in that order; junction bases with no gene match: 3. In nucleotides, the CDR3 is TGTGCCAGCAGGGGACAGATCAATTCACCCCTCCACTTT. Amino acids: CASRGQINSPLHF.

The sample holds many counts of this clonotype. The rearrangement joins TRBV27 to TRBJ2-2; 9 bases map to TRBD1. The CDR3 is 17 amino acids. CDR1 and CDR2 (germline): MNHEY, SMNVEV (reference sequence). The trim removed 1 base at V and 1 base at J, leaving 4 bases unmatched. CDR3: CASSLYPGQGNTGELFF. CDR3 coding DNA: TGTGCCAGCAGTTTATATCCGGGACAGGGGAACACCGGGGAGCTGTTTTTT.

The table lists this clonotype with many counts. The CDR3 DNA is TGTGCCACCAGCAGAGCTAGCGGGAGTTACAATGAGCAGTTCTTC. The encoded protein is CATSRASGSYNEQFF. The chain recombines TRBV15 with TRBJ2-1; TRBD2 matches at 10 bases. The J segment lost 4 bases and the V segment lost 1 base, leaving 1 base of the junction unmatched. Germline V gene lookup returns CDR1 LNHNV and CDR2 YYDKDF (reference sequence). CDR3 size: 15 residues.

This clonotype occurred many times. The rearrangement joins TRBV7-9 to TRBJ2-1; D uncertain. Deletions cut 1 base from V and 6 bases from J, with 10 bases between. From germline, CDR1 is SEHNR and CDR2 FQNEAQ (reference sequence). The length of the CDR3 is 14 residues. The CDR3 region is CASSLVRAANEQFF. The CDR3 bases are TGTGCCAGCAGCTTAGTGCGCGCTGCCAATGAGCAGTTCTTC. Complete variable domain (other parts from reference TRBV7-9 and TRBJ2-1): DTGVSQNPRHKITKRGQNVTFRCDPISEHNRLYWYRQTLGQGPEFLTYFQNEAQLEKSRLLSDRFSAERPKGSFSTLEIQRTEQGDSAMYLCASSLVRAANEQFFGPGTRLTVL.

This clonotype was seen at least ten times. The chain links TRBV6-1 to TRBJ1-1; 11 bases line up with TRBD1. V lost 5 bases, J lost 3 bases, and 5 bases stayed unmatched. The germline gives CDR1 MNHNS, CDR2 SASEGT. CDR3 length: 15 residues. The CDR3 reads CASSPGTGGDTEAFF. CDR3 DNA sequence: TGTGCCAGCAGTCCCGGGACAGGGGGGGACACTGAAGCTTTCTTT.

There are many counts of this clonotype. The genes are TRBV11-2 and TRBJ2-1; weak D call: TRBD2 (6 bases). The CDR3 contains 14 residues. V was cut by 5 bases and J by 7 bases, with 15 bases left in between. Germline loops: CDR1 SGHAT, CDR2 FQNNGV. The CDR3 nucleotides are TGTGCCAGCAGCCTCCGCGACGGGGGAAATGAGCAGTTCTTC. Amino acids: CASSLRDGGNEQFF.

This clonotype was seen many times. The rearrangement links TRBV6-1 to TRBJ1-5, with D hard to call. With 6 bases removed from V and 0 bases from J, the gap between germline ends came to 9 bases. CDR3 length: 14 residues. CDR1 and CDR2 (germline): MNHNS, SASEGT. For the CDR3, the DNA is TGTGCCAGCAGCCAAGGGTTTAGCAATCAGCCCCAGCATTTT. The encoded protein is CASSQGFSNQPQHF.